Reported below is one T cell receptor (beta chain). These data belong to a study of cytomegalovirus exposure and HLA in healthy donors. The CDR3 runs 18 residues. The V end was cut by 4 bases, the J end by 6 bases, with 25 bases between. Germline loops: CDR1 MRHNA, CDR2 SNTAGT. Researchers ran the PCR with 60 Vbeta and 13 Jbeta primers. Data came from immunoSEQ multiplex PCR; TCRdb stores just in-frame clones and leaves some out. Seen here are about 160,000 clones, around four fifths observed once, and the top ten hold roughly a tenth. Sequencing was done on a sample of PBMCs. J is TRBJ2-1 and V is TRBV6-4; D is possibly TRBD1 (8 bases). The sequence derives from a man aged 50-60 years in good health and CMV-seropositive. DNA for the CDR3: TGTGCCAGCAGTGGGCAGGGGGCGGCGGGAGAGGTTTTCAATGAGCAGTTCTTC. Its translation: CASSGQGAAGEVFNEQFF.